The 2 T cell receptor beta chains below come from one sample, sequenced in a study of T cell repertoires in aging, cancer and after chemotherapy. TCR beta rearrangements were amplified from peripheral blood genomic DNA. Rearranged V-D-J TRB sequences were amplified with a mixed TRB-A/B primer pool. TCRdb ran MiXCR on the multiplex PCR reads and lists one entry per CDR3 protein. In the table there are about 2,300 distinct CDR3 sequences, under 35% of which are singletons. Sequencing used blood. Receptors were obtained from a human donor with a solid tumor.

Concerning this clonotype itself: At one of its ends the junction is not consistent with the germline gene, which may arise from a read error. The V and J genes are TRBV12-3 or TRBV12-4 and TRBJ2-1; perhaps TRBD1 as D (6 bases). The CDR3 sequence is 15 residues long. The CDR3 is CASTSRDTFYNEKFF. CDR3 sequence (DNA): TGTGCCAGCACCTCTAGGGACACCTTTTACAATGAGAAGTTCTTC.

The chain employs TRBV28 and TRBJ1-1, with TRBD1 matching over 7 bases. J lost 1 base, V lost 8 bases, and 4 bases had no gene match. The V gene's germline CDR1 is MDHEN and CDR2 SYDVKM. This CDR3 comprises 13 residues. The CDR3 DNA reads as TGTGCCAGCCAGGACAGGAAGAACACTGAAGCTTTCTTT. This codes for CASQDRKNTEAFF.